This T cell receptor beta chain was recorded in a study of blood T cell repertoires in COVID-19. Overall study context: Collection of acute and convalescent COVID-19 samples took place in the United States, Italy and Spain. In each case, the material was cDNA or gDNA derived from T cells, B-cell-depleted T cells, or PBMCs.

The CDR3 totals 15 residues. V lost 2 bases to trimming and J lost 1 base; unmatched junction nucleotides: 1. The V gene's germline CDR1 is MNHEY and CDR2 SVGAGI. Authors' processing steps: Amplified reference gene primers provided the basis for estimating nucleated cell counts. Only in-frame clones appear in the TCRdb table, and some are missing; sequencing was by immunoSEQ multiplex PCR. That table supplies the V and J calls and clone size; D and trimming were determined from the DNA. The table shows tens of thousands of clones, with roughly 85% occurring only once. The chain joins TRBV6-5 to TRBJ2-3, with 9 nucleotides matching TRBD2. Sequences were obtained from peripheral blood. The source of this sequence is an elderly woman with acute or convalescent COVID-19. CDR3 in DNA: TGTGCCAGCAGTTACGGCGGGGGGGGCACAGATACGCAGTATTTT. It yields the protein CASSYGGGGTDTQYF.